The source of this TCR beta chain is a study of T cells in Graves' hyperthyroidism and ophthalmopathy. Study-level points and caveats: Blood samples included most of the expanded thyroid clonotypes exceeding 0.001.

Hyperthyroidism in the patients, aged 18 to 65, was newly diagnosed and under 2 months in duration. Using RNA transcripts as the source, TCR beta CDR3 regions were amplified. HTBI primers were used for first-round RT-PCR of the TCR CDR3. Each CDR3 protein is one row after TCRdb ran MiXCR on the multiplex PCR reads. This table has approximately 710,000 distinct CDR3 sequences, roughly 17% appearing once. This clonotype was seen repeatedly, ten times or more. Antigen: not known. This sequence was found in a man in his forties or fifties with Graves' hyperthyroidism. The sequencing sample was made of blood.

CDR3 loop: CASSLALAGSRTDTQYF. The CDR3 bases are TGTGCCAGCAGCTTAGCGCTGGCAGGGTCAAGAACAGATACGCAGTATTTT. The chain links TRBV11-2 to TRBJ2-3; D is possibly TRBD1 (5 bases). Germline V lookup: CDR1 SGHAT, CDR2 FQNNGV. The germline V and J ends were trimmed by 1 base and 3 bases, with 17 bases remaining between them. The CDR3 length is 17 residues.